At least ten counts were recorded for the clone carrying this T cell receptor (beta chain). Its specificity is not known. Since it is a stray read in a library aimed at alpha chains, this beta chain has a size that is not meaningful. The V end lost 6 bases, the J end lost 5 bases, and 21 bases lay between the germline ends. Germline CDR1 and CDR2: LGHNA and YNFKEQ. This CDR3 comprises 16 residues. The entry originates in a study of spatial heterogeneity in lung cancer. Study conclusions and caveats: Tumor mutation counts were tracked by expanded intratumoral alpha and beta TCR counts.

Time point here: sample taken at primary tumor resection. Whole RNA obtained from tumor, nontumor lung or frozen PBMC underwent sequencing without sorting. MiXCR, run by TCRdb on the 5' RACE reads, gives a single entry per CDR3 protein. Of around 12,000 distinct CDR3 sequences listed, more than 5% are singletons. The TCR was taken from a female donor with early-stage non-small cell lung cancer. Sequencing used lung tumor tissue, obtained at surgery. The chain is built from TRBV4-2 and TRBJ2-3; either TRBD1 or TRBD2 may fit D (5 bases each). CDR3 protein: CASRPWITGPGDTQYF. In nucleotides, the CDR3 is TGTGCCAGCAGACCGTGGATTACGGGGCCTGGAGATACGCAGTATTTT.